Listed here are 14 T cell receptor beta chains from one sample, sequenced in a study of T cells in Graves' hyperthyroidism and ophthalmopathy. RNA transcripts were the template for amplifying TCR beta CDR3 regions. First-round RT-PCR targeting the TCR CDR3 was performed with the HTBI primer set. TCRdb called the multiplex PCR reads again in MiXCR, with one record for every CDR3 protein. The sample has some 530,000 distinct CDR3 sequences, 22% seen once; the top ten hold 45% to 50%. Sequenced material: blood. The source is a woman aged 70-85 years with Graves' ophthalmopathy.

The chain joins TRBV15 to TRBJ2-1; D ambiguous. This CDR3 contains 12 residues. The V gene's germline CDR1 is LNHNV and CDR2 YYDKDF (reference sequence). Trimming left V 0 bases short and J 11 bases short, with 8 bases between. The CDR3 spells CATSRDRAKQFF. The CDR3 nucleotides are TGTGCCACCAGCAGAGATCGGGCAAAGCAGTTCTTC. The full variable domain, completed using reference TRBV15 and TRBJ2-1, is DAMVIQNPRYQVTQFGKPVTLSCSQTLNHNVMYWYQQKSSQAPKLLFHYYDKDFNNEADTPDNFQSRRPNTSFCFLDIRSPGLGDTAMYLCATSRDRAKQFFGPGTRLTVL.

This clonotype occurred once. The gene calls are TRBV5-4 and TRBJ2-7; 9 bases align to TRBD1. CDR3 size: 14 residues. J was trimmed by 6 bases and V by 4 bases; bases with no gene match: 8. Germline V gene lookup returns CDR1 SGHNT and CDR2 YYREEE (reference sequence). CDR3 protein: CASSPGQGRTEQYF. CDR3 sequence (DNA): TGTGCCAGCAGCCCGGGACAGGGTAGGACCGAGCAGTACTTC.

V and J are TRBV4-1 and TRBJ2-3; D unresolved. With 3 bases removed from V and 6 bases from J, the gap between germline ends came to 10 bases. Germline CDR1 is MGHRA and CDR2 is YSYEKL. CDR3 size: 13 residues. Here the CDR3 reads CASSQVWTDTQYF. The CDR3 bases are TGCGCCAGCAGCCAGGTTTGGACGGATACGCAGTATTTT.

In its sample, this clonotype was seen a few times. This chain links TRBV6-6 with TRBJ1-4; D is unresolved. Trimming stripped 2 bases from V and 7 bases from J, with 5 bases between. In germline, CDR1 is MNHNY, CDR2 SVGAGI (reference sequence). The CDR3 is 12 amino acids. CDR3 in amino acids: CASSYVSEKLFF. CDR3 in DNA: TGTGCCAGCAGTTACGTGAGTGAAAAACTGTTTTTT.

This clonotype turned up a few times. DNA of the CDR3: TGTGCCAGCAGCCTGCGGCCAGACAGAGCCTACGAGCAGTACTTC. It yields the protein CASSLRPDRAYEQYF. V usage is TRBV7-6 and J usage is TRBJ2-7; a weak D match, TRBD1 (5 bases). The ends were cut back, 5 bases at V and 2 bases at J, with 16 bases in the middle. The CDR3 runs to 15 residues. Germline assignment: CDR1 SGHVS and CDR2 FNYEAQ.

The V and J genes are TRBV6-6 and TRBJ1-6, with 7 positions matching TRBD1. The CDR3 has 14 residues. Germline values: CDR1 MNHNY, CDR2 SVGAGI (reference sequence). V lost 2 bases, J lost 10 bases, and 5 bases stayed unmatched. CDR3 in amino acids: CASSYRGLESPLHF. Here the CDR3 DNA reads TGTGCCAGCAGTTACAGGGGGCTAGAGTCACCCCTCCACTTT.

This clonotype was seen only a few times. The gene calls are TRBV6-1 and TRBJ2-1; 8 nucleotides agree with TRBD2. Germline CDR1 reads MNHNS; CDR2 reads SASEGT. CDR3 size: 14 residues. Unmatched junction bases numbered 8, after V lost 4 bases and J lost 9 bases. CDR3: CASSVSGTISEQFF. The CDR3 region has the DNA TGTGCCAGCAGTGTTAGCGGGACAATTAGTGAGCAGTTCTTC.

This clonotype appeared a few times. The chain carries TRBV20-1 and TRBJ2-3; TRBD1 agrees at 11 bases. The ends lost 6 bases at V and 5 bases at J; junction bases unmatched: 10. Germline loops: CDR1 DFQATT, CDR2 SNEGSKA (reference sequence). The CDR3 runs to 15 residues. The CDR3 bases are TGCAGTGCCATCCTTCCGGGACAGGGGGGAGATACGCAGTATTTT. Translated, it gives CSAILPGQGGDTQYF.

The table lists this clonotype with many counts. The chain combines TRBV15 with TRBJ2-7; TRBD1 matches at 9 bases. The CDR3 has 14 residues. V dropped 7 bases and J dropped 3; count of bases not matched to a gene: 7. Per the germline V gene, CDR1 is LNHNV and CDR2 is YYDKDF (reference sequence). CDR3 in amino acids: CATTADRGFYEQYF. The CDR3 DNA follows: TGTGCCACCACCGCGGACAGGGGTTTCTACGAGCAGTACTTC.

This clonotype was recorded a few times. This chain joins TRBV20-1 and TRBJ2-1; 13 positions agree with TRBD2. Losses at the gene ends were 5 bases for V and 2 bases for J; bases not matched to a gene: 6. The CDR3 sequence is 16 residues long. Germline CDR1 DFQATT, CDR2 SNEGSKA (reference sequence). The CDR3 nucleotides read TGCAGTGCTTACGGGACTAGCGGGAACCCCTACAATGAGCAGTTCTTC. Protein sequence: CSAYGTSGNPYNEQFF.

The chain is built from TRBV19 and TRBJ1-1; a weak D match, TRBD1 (6 bases). Deletions cut 5 bases from V and 5 bases from J, with 18 bases between. The CDR3 spans 15 residues. The germline V gene encodes CDR1 LNHDA and CDR2 SQIVND (reference sequence). CDR3 nucleotides: TGTGCCAGTAGTCCCGGGGGGGCTGAGAAAACTGAAGCTTTCTTT. This gives the protein CASSPGGAEKTEAFF.

This clonotype has more than one count but fewer than ten. A read error may account for a junction end that differs from germline. The J gene is TRBJ2-7, the V gene TRBV18; the match to TRBD1 covers 9 bases. The CDR3 loop spans 14 amino acids. Germline assignment: CDR1 KGHSH and CDR2 LQKENI. The DNA for the CDR3 is TGTGCCAGCTCACCTGGGACAGGGTCCTTCGAGCAGTACTTC. Protein sequence: CASSPGTGSFEQYF.

This clonotype was recorded only once. This chain connects TRBV18 to TRBJ1-2; D is unclear. CDR3 length: 14 residues. The V gene's germline CDR1 is KGHSH and CDR2 LQKENI. V was trimmed by 8 bases and J by 4 bases, leaving 17 bases between them. The CDR3 loop is CASREGGPLYGYTF. The CDR3 DNA reads TGTGCCAGCAGGGAAGGAGGGCCCCTCTATGGCTACACCTTC.

In nucleotides, the CDR3 is TGTGCCAGCAGTGGCTTACTAGCCAAAAACATTCAGTACTTC. Residues: CASSGLLAKNIQYF. The rearrangement joins TRBV2 to TRBJ2-4; no clear D gene. In germline, CDR1 is SNHLY, CDR2 FYNNEI. Trimming took off 4 bases at V and 0 bases at J, with 7 bases between the two ends. This CDR3 region has 14 residues.